This T cell receptor beta chain comes out of a study of T cell responses to AZD1222 COVID-19 vaccine. General study results and limits: Baseline serology detected seropositivity in only a handful of AZD1222 recipients.

V was pared by 5 bases and J by 7 bases, with 15 bases between. CDR3 length: 15 residues. Germline CDR1 reads SGHAT; CDR2 reads FQNNGV. Only in-frame clones appear in the TCRdb table, and some are missing; sequencing was by immunoSEQ multiplex PCR. The sample has 65,000 to 95,000 clones, about 88% seen once. This clone was detected a few times. What it recognizes is unknown. The clonotype comes from an adult in good health. The sample here was peripheral blood, taken on day 0 of AZD1222 vaccination. V and J are TRBV11-2 and TRBJ1-6; the D gene is possibly TRBD1 (6 bases). CDR3: CASSARGGANSPLHF. CDR3 DNA: TGTGCCAGCAGCGCCCGAGGGGGGGCGAATTCACCCCTCCACTTT.